This T cell receptor (beta chain) derives from a study of T-cell memory formation after mild COVID-19. J was trimmed by 5 bases and V by 5 bases; bases with no gene match: 8. This CDR3 region has 15 residues. Germline loops: CDR1 SEHNR, CDR2 FQNEAQ (reference sequence). This clonotype was seen a few times. Each CDR3 protein is one row after TCRdb ran MiXCR on the 5' RACE reads. The sample gives roughly 550,000 distinct CDR3 sequences, 20% of which show up once; 9.5% to 15% is in the top ten. The sequenced sample was PBMCs or a T cell subset sorted from them (not recorded which). The J gene is TRBJ2-3, the V gene TRBV7-9, with TRBD2 matching over 9 bases. This TCR was recovered from an adult woman who had mild COVID-19 (a few samples of this study predate the infection). Cell type and time point are not known. CDR3 DNA: TGTGCCAGCAGCCCCGCGGGGGGGCCTTTAGATACGCAGTATTTT. Protein sequence: CASSPAGGPLDTQYF.